A single sample is the source of the 22 T cell receptor beta chains below, sequenced in a study of T cells in Graves' hyperthyroidism and ophthalmopathy. Researchers took RNA transcripts and amplified the TCR beta CDR3 regions from them. A first-round RT-PCR of the TCR CDR3 used the HTBI primer set. TCRdb analysed the multiplex PCR reads with MiXCR anew, one entry per CDR3 protein. The table records about half a million distinct CDR3 sequences, 20% of them present only once. The sequenced sample was blood. All receptors derive from a man aged 18 to 29 with Graves' hyperthyroidism.

This clonotype has just a few counts. The V and J genes are TRBV5-1 and TRBJ2-7; TRBD1 aligns across 8 bases. The V and J ends lost 5 bases and 7 bases, in that order; junction bases with no gene match: 11. Germline values: CDR1 SGHRS, CDR2 YFSETQ. This CDR3 comprises 14 residues. The CDR3 sequence is CASSPRDRLREQYF. The DNA for the CDR3 is TGCGCCAGCAGTCCCAGGGACAGGCTACGAGAGCAGTACTTC.

Turning to this clonotype: At one boundary the junction diverges from the germline segment, which might be a read error. This chain links TRBV19 with TRBJ1-5; the match to TRBD1 covers 10 bases. Germline-derived CDR1 and CDR2 are LNHDA and SQIVND (reference sequence). This CDR3 has 15 residues. The CDR3 DNA sequence: TGTGCCAGTAGTAGGGGACAGGGGTTTGGTCAGCCCCATCATTTT. This translates into CASSRGQGFGQPHHF.

At least ten counts were recorded for this clonotype. The chain carries TRBV19 and TRBJ2-6, with D possibly TRBD1 on 5 matching bases. This CDR3 contains 12 residues. Trimming pared 6 bases from V and 12 bases from J, leaving 12 bases between. Germline V lookup: CDR1 LNHDA, CDR2 SQIVND (reference sequence). The CDR3 coding sequence is TGTGCCAGTAGAAGGGGCCCTGGCGTCCTGACTTTC. Its translation is CASRRGPGVLTF.

The sample holds many counts of this clonotype. This CDR3 reads CASAIADLISNQPQHF. The CDR3 DNA sequence: TGTGCTAGTGCCATCGCGGACTTGATCAGCAATCAGCCCCAGCATTTT. This chain uses TRBV12-5 with TRBJ1-5; D unresolved. Germline lookup yields CDR1 LGHNT and CDR2 FRNRAP. V lost 7 bases to trimming and J lost 1 base, with 17 bases between them. The CDR3 is 16 residues long.

There are many counts of this clonotype. This chain joins TRBV30 and TRBJ1-1, with TRBD1 as a possible D gene (5 bases). This CDR3 is built from 17 residues. The V gene's germline CDR1 is GTSNPN and CDR2 SVGIG (reference sequence). Trimming removed 0 bases from V and 6 bases from J, with 23 bases in between. CDR3 sequence: CAWSVRKGPNRGPEAFF. The CDR3 coding sequence is TGTGCCTGGAGTGTACGTAAGGGGCCAAACCGCGGCCCTGAAGCTTTCTTT.

This clonotype was found a few times. The CDR3 DNA follows: TGTGCCGGGGGGGCAGGAAGAGGCTACACCTTC. The encoded protein is CAGGAGRGYTF. The chain couples TRBV6-1 to TRBJ1-2, with TRBD1 as a possible D gene (6 bases). The V and J ends lost 11 bases and 8 bases respectively, with 15 bases between them. In germline, CDR1 is MNHNS, CDR2 SASEGT. The CDR3 spans 11 residues.

Of note for this clonotype: At one end, the junction sequence differs from germline, possibly due to a read error. The rearrangement links TRBV6-1 to TRBJ1-1; the match to TRBD1 covers 11 bases. CDR1 is MNHNS and CDR2 is SASEGT in the germline V gene. CDR3 length: 17 residues. CDR3 coding DNA: TGTACCAGCAGTCGCGGGACAGGGGGGATTATGAACACTGAAGCTTGCTTT. Amino acids: CTSSRGTGGIMNTEACF.

This clonotype was counted at least ten times. CDR3: CATSRDWGAAYGYTF. The CDR3 DNA reads as TGTGCCACCAGCAGAGATTGGGGGGCGGCCTATGGCTACACCTTC. The rearrangement links TRBV15 to TRBJ1-2, with D perhaps matching TRBD1 (6 bases). Germline loops: CDR1 LNHNV, CDR2 YYDKDF (reference sequence). This CDR3 has 15 residues. V was cut by 0 bases and J by 4 bases, with 12 bases left in between.

The chain joins TRBV4-1 to TRBJ1-1, with D possibly TRBD1 on 5 matching bases. V was pared by 6 bases and J by 6 bases, with 17 bases between. The CDR3 is 14 amino acids. Per germline, CDR1 MGHRA and CDR2 YSYEKL. DNA of the CDR3: TGCGCCAGCAGAGCCACGGGACCCCAACCTGAAGCTTTCTTT. Encoded protein: CASRATGPQPEAFF.

As for this clonotype: A much bigger clone sits one base away, suggesting this may be a read error. The rearrangement joins TRBV15 to TRBJ2-2, with D possibly TRBD1 on 6 matching bases. The CDR3 runs to 15 residues. V dropped 5 bases and J dropped 1 base, with 11 bases sitting between them. Germline values: CDR1 LNHNV, CDR2 YYDKDF (reference sequence). In DNA form, the CDR3 reads TGTGCCACCAGCTCCTGGACAGAGAACACCGGGGAGCTGTTTTTT. Protein: CATSSWTENTGELFF.

This clonotype was found many times. The chain recombines TRBV12-3 or TRBV12-4 with TRBJ2-7, with 10 bases lining up with TRBD1. The trim removed 6 bases at V and 6 bases at J, leaving 8 bases unmatched. This CDR3 comprises 14 residues. CDR3 sequence reads: CASSPPRTGGEQYF. CDR3 DNA sequence: TGTGCCAGCAGCCCGCCCCGGACAGGGGGCGAGCAGTACTTC.

The chain joins TRBV15 to TRBJ2-7, with TRBD1 matching 8 bases. The CDR3 runs 16 residues. The germline CDR1 and CDR2 sequences are LNHNV and YYDKDF (reference sequence). Trimming removed 3 bases from V and 0 bases from J; junction bases left unmatched: 7. In DNA form, the CDR3 reads TGTGCCACCAGCAGGGATGGACAGGGTAACTCCTACGAGCAGTACTTC. It is translated as CATSRDGQGNSYEQYF.

The chain carries TRBV12-3 or TRBV12-4 and TRBJ2-4; TRBD1 matches at 7 bases. CDR3 size: 16 residues. V was clipped by 7 bases and J by 5 bases; unmatched bases: 14. CDR3 DNA: TGTGCCAGCACCACTTTCAGACAGGGTGTTGAAAACATTCAGTACTTC. Translation gives CASTTFRQGVENIQYF.

This clonotype was recorded at least ten times. Given a much more abundant clone one base away, this may be a read error. V is TRBV6-2 or TRBV6-3 and J is TRBJ2-2; 10 bases line up with TRBD1. This CDR3 is built from 18 residues. Germline lookup yields CDR1 MNHEY and CDR2 SVGEGT. The CDR3 nucleotides are TGTGCCAACAGTTACCCGCGTGGGACAGGGGCAGGCACCGGGGAGCTGTTTTTT. This gives the protein CANSYPRGTGAGTGELFF.

This clonotype was seen at least ten times. This chain links TRBV10-2 with TRBJ2-7; D may be TRBD1 (6 bases). Germline V gene sequence: CDR1 WSHSY, CDR2 SAAADI. The CDR3 contains 13 residues. V was trimmed by 6 bases and J by 2 bases, leaving 11 bases between them. In DNA, the CDR3 is TGCGCCAGCAGCTCCTGGGACACCTACGAGCAGTACTTC. Translated: CASSSWDTYEQYF.

The J gene is TRBJ1-5, the V gene TRBV15; 7 positions agree with TRBD1. This CDR3 spans 15 amino acids. V gave up 0 bases and J gave up 7 bases; unmatched junction bases: 6. Per germline, CDR1 LNHNV and CDR2 YYDKDF (reference sequence). CDR3 bases: TGTGCCACCAGCAGAGATGTAGGGGGCGGACAGCCCCAGCATTTT. Protein sequence: CATSRDVGGGQPQHF. The whole variable domain, remainder taken from reference TRBV15 and TRBJ1-5, is DAMVIQNPRYQVTQFGKPVTLSCSQTLNHNVMYWYQQKSSQAPKLLFHYYDKDFNNEADTPDNFQSRRPNTSFCFLDIRSPGLGDTAMYLCATSRDVGGGQPQHFGDGTRLSIL.

This clonotype was seen at least ten times. The chain joins TRBV27 to TRBJ2-5, with a tentative D call TRBD1 (6 bases). This CDR3 spans 15 amino acids. Germline assignment: CDR1 MNHEY and CDR2 SMNVEV (reference sequence). V lost 3 bases and J lost 2, with 13 bases in between. The DNA of the CDR3 is TGTGCCAGCAGTTTCACAGGGAAGGGGCAAGAGACCCAGTACTTC. Its protein is CASSFTGKGQETQYF.

This clonotype showed up many times. This chain connects TRBV12-3 or TRBV12-4 to TRBJ1-1; D is possibly TRBD1 (5 bases). The CDR3 loop spans 14 amino acids. V was cut by 2 bases and J by 6 bases, with 13 bases left in between. The CDR3 nucleotides read TGTGCCAGCAGTTTAACGGCAGGGCGCGCTGAAGCTTTCTTT. Translated, it gives CASSLTAGRAEAFF.

As regards this clonotype: Possible read error: a much larger clone is one base away. The CDR3 carries no conserved terminal phenylalanine or tryptophan, so it likely arises from a read error. The rearrangement links TRBV9 to TRBJ1-2; 9 positions match TRBD1. The CDR3 loop spans 15 amino acids. V shed 3 bases and J 8 bases; nucleotides not matched to a gene: 11. Germline V gene sequence: CDR1 SGDLS, CDR2 YYNGEE. This CDR3 is CASSASPDRGEGYTY. The DNA for the CDR3 is TGTGCCAGCAGCGCCTCCCCGGACAGGGGTGAGGGCTACACCTAC.

This clonotype has at least ten counts. The chain recombines TRBV7-8 with TRBJ2-5; D perhaps matches TRBD2 (5 bases). The germline CDR1 and CDR2 sequences are SGHVS and FQNEAQ. CDR3 size: 15 residues. V lost 4 bases and J lost 4, with 16 bases in between. CDR3 in amino acids: CASSWKRLPRETQYF. In DNA form, the CDR3 reads TGTGCCAGCAGCTGGAAGCGGCTTCCAAGAGAGACCCAGTACTTC.

The rearrangement uses TRBV20-1 and TRBJ1-5; TRBD1 matches at 11 bases. Germline V CDR1 and CDR2: DFQATT, SNEGSKA (reference sequence). After removal of 6 bases from V and 6 bases from J, the junction contained 10 bases not matched to a gene. The CDR3 consists of 15 residues. CDR3 amino acids: CSAPPGQGESQPQHF. In DNA form, the CDR3 reads TGCAGTGCCCCCCCGGGACAGGGGGAGAGTCAGCCCCAGCATTTT.

This chain joins TRBV28 and TRBJ1-2; D perhaps matches TRBD1 (5 bases). Trimming left V 6 bases short and J 0 bases short, with 20 bases between. The CDR3 consists of 17 residues. The germline V gene encodes CDR1 MDHEN and CDR2 SYDVKM. The CDR3 loop is CASSHLAGTPSNYGYTF. The CDR3 nucleotides read TGTGCCAGCAGCCACCTGGCCGGGACGCCATCTAACTATGGCTACACCTTC.